These 2 T cell receptor beta chains share one sample of origin, sequenced in a study of siplizumab effects on memory and regulatory T cells. TCRdb's copy holds only in-frame clones and misses some; the assay was immunoSEQ multiplex PCR. The sample consists of some 81,000 clones, 85% to 95% of them appearing once. The specimen was CD8+ T cells sorted from blood. These TCRs come from a human donor in good health.

This chain connects TRBV7-6 to TRBJ2-1; no reliable D call. The ends were cut back, 5 bases at V and 9 bases at J, with 23 bases in the middle. The CDR3 extends over 16 amino acids. Germline CDR1 is SGHVS and CDR2 is FNYEAQ. The CDR3 region is CASSPDVSGHYREQFF. The CDR3 DNA reads as TGTGCCAGCAGCCCCGACGTCTCGGGTCATTACCGTGAGCAGTTCTTC.

V usage is TRBV27 and J usage is TRBJ2-7, with D perhaps assigned TRBD1 or TRBD2 (5 bases each). This CDR3 has 15 residues. Trimming took off 5 bases at V and 0 bases at J, with 14 bases between the two ends. Germline V gene sequence: CDR1 MNHEY, CDR2 SMNVEV (reference sequence). The CDR3, as DNA: TGTGCCAGCAGTCCCGGGATGGGGGTCTCCTACGAGCAGTACTTC. Protein sequence: CASSPGMGVSYEQYF.